The clone carrying this TCR beta chain showed up just a few times. What it binds is unknown. This specimen comes from a study of T cells after yellow fever vaccination. Overall study: Preparation of fractions with low cell numbers was performed using SMART-Seq v4 Ultra Low Input.

The germline gives CDR1 SGHDT, CDR2 YYEEEE. The CDR3 extends over 13 amino acids. V gave up 6 bases and J gave up 5 bases, with 14 bases separating them. TCRdb independently ran MiXCR on the 5' RACE reads; one entry per CDR3 protein. Among a few hundred thousand distinct CDR3 sequences, 6.2% were seen once, and the ten largest hold approximately 16%. General study results and limits: Boosting was followed by the reappearance of most primary-vaccination clones (around 95% CD4, about 89% CD8). Weaker, the secondary response peaked sooner, at day 5 versus 15.

This rearrangement joins TRBV5-6 to TRBJ2-5; D not resolved. Source: PBMCs, taken 5 days after the yellow fever booster vaccination. The sequence derives from a man younger than 45 who received the YFV17D yellow fever vaccine. The CDR3 nucleotides read TGTGCCAGCAAAACAACGGTCCCGGAGACCCAGTACTTC. Its protein product is CASKTTVPETQYF.